This entry concerns a single TCR beta chain. Its antigen remains unidentified. The data belong to a study of tumor-infiltrating lymphocytes in primary liver carcinoma. Study overall: Between 4.2 and 10 cm across, the tumors were all of stage T1-T3 N0M0.

A primer in the constant region served to generate TCR beta cDNA from roughly 550 ng of total RNA. Amplification in three nested multiplex PCR rounds with slightly modified ARM-PCR gave rise to TCR beta libraries. In the first two PCR rounds, TRBV1-TRBV30 forward primers were paired with a C-beta reverse primer, and each round lasted approximately 10 cycles. TCRdb processed the multiplex PCR reads anew with MiXCR; each CDR3 protein has one entry. Of about 97,000 distinct CDR3 sequences listed, around 66% are singletons. The study, taken as a whole, reports: Tumor-blood pairs (like tumor-adjacent pairs) overlapped less than tumor region pairs did. Tumors reached a significantly greater top-250-clone fraction than blood did (p = 0.039).

Extraction of RNA together with DNA used about 17-31 mg of unsorted bulk tissue. Collection of samples drew on five separate regions of each tumor. Germline V gene data show CDR1 as SGDLS and CDR2 as YYNGEE. The CDR3 extends over 13 amino acids. The sequence derives from a woman aged 60-70 years with primary liver carcinoma and hepatitis B virus infection. The chain carries TRBV9 and TRBJ1-1, with D maybe TRBD1 (5 bases). Sequencing was performed on liver tumor tissue from sampling region 2. Subset given: tumor region T2, inferior pole. The CDR3 DNA follows: TGTGTCGCCAGTAGGGGTATGAACACTGAAGCTTTCTTT. This gives the protein CVASRGMNTEAFF.